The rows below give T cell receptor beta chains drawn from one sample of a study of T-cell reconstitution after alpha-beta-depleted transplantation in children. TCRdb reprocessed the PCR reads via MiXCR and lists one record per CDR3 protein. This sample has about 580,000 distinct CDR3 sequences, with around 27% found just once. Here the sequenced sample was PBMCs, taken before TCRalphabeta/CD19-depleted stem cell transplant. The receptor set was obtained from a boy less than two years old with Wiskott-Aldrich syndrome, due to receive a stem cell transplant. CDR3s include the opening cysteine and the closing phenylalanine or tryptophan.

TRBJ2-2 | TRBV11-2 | CASSMKRNTGELFF
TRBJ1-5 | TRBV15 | CATSRDGGNQPQHF
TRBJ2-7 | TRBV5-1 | CASSIEPGTHYEQYF
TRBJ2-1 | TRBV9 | CASSFLAGGFNEQFF
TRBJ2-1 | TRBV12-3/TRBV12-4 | CASSPNPGLATYNEQFF
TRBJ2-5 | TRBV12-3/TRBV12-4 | CASSFGGKETQYF
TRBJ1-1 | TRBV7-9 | CASSLDTAEAFF
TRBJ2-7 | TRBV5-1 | CASSTLPGQGTNEQYF
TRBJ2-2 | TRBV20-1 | CSASRSSGELFF
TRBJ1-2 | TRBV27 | CASSLGSGTGSYGYTF
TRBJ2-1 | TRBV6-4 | CASSVWGGLAGGPPNNEQFF
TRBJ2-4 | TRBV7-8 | CASQRPPQNIQYF
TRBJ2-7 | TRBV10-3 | CAIGTGNSYEQYF
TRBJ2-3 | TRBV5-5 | CASSYQAAAGDTQYF
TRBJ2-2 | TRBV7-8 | CASSLGVPGEHGELFF
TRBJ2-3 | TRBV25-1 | CASSEYDRVADTQYF
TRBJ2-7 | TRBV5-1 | CASSPRTEYEQYF
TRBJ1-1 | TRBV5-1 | CASSLQGAGTEAFF
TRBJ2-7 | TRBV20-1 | CSATTGGPYEQYF
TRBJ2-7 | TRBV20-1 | CSAAYVTSRDEQYF
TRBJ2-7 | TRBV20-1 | CSARDRGTGYYEQYF
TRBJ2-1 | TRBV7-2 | CASSLSELAGYNEQFF
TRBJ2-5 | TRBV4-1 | CASSQEGPTPETQYF
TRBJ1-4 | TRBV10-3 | CAISEAPGNEKLFF
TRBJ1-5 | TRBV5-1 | CASSPGGGRQPQHF
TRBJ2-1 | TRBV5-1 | CASSLVWLAGGQANEQFF
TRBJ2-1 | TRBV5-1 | CASSPLPPGLADNEQFF
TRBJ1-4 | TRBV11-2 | CASSLRWGPTTNEKLFF
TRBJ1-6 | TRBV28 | CASSFFIFGRENSPLDF
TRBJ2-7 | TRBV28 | CASKTSGRAQQYF
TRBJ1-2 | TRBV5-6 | CASSRGTAGTYRYTF
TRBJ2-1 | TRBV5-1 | CASRDSTSSGNEQFF
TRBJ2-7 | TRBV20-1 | CSARLTGGLEQYF
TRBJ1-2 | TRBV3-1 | CASSGIFYGYTF
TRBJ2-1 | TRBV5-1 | CASSLIAGGDYNEQFF
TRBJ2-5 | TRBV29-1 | CSVGHGAGETQYF
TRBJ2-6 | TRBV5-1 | CASSLQPGGANVLTF
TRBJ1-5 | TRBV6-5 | CASSFRQGGNQPQHF
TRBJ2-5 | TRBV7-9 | CASSFWETQYF
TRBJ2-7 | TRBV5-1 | CASSGGTGVSEQYF